The rows below give T cell receptor beta chains drawn from one sample of a study of cytomegalovirus exposure and HLA in healthy donors. Produced via immunoSEQ multiplex PCR; TCRdb's table is partial and in-frame only. There are under 75,000 clones in the sample; roughly 95% occur only once, and approximately 1.2% lies in the top ten. Sequencing input: PBMCs. These receptor sequences come from a woman in her late teens or twenties in good health and CMV-seronegative. The CDR3 runs from the conserved cysteine through the conserved F or W. Each record gives: V gene, D gene, J gene, CDR3 DNA, CDR3 protein. The D gene is left open where the match is weak.

V: TRBV15; D: .; J: TRBJ2-6; DNA: TGTGCCACCAGCAAGGGGCAGGGGCCCGCTGGGGCCAACGTCCTGACTTTC; CDR3: CATSKGQGPAGANVLTF
V: TRBV30; D: TRBD1; J: TRBJ1-2; DNA: TGTGCCTGGACGGGGGGCCACGGGACAGGGAACTATGGCTACACCTTC; CDR3: CAWTGGHGTGNYGYTF
V: TRBV7-2; D: TRBD2; J: TRBJ2-7; DNA: TGTGCCAGCAGCTTAGCCGGGGCGGGAGGGCCTTACGAGCAGTACTTC; CDR3: CASSLAGAGGPYEQYF
V: TRBV5-1; D: .; J: TRBJ1-4; DNA: TGCGCCAGCACCCAGGGGCCCAATGAAAAGGTGTTTTTT; CDR3: CASTQGPNEKVFF
V: TRBV6-5; D: .; J: TRBJ1-1; DNA: TGTGCCAGCAGTTACACAGCCACAGGGAACACTGAAGCTTTCTTT; CDR3: CASSYTATGNTEAFF
V: TRBV11-1; D: TRBD1; J: TRBJ2-5; DNA: TGTGCCAGCAGCTTAACCCGGACAGGTCAAGAGACCCAGTACTTC; CDR3: CASSLTRTGQETQYF
V: TRBV19; D: .; J: TRBJ1-1; DNA: TGTGCCAGTAACTCGGTGGGGGGGGCGAACACTGAAGCTTTCTTT; CDR3: CASNSVGGANTEAFF
V: TRBV7-6; D: .; J: TRBJ1-3; DNA: TGTGCCAGCAGTCTGGCGGACACCATATATTTT; CDR3: CASSLADTIYF
V: TRBV11-2; D: TRBD2; J: TRBJ2-5; DNA: TGTGCCAGCAGCCAAGGGCGGGGGTGGCAAGAGACCCAGTACTTC; CDR3: CASSQGRGWQETQYF
V: TRBV7-2; D: .; J: TRBJ1-4; DNA: TGTGCCAGCAGCTTATCTGGGGGAGGGGGTGAAAAACTGTTTTTT; CDR3: CASSLSGGGGEKLFF
V: TRBV6-5; D: TRBD1; J: TRBJ1-3; DNA: TGTGCCAGCACCGGGACAGGTGGAAACACCATATATTTT; CDR3: CASTGTGGNTIYF
V: TRBV27; D: TRBD1; J: TRBJ2-7; DNA: TGTGCCAGCAGTTACAGGGGGCCGTCCTACGAGCAGTACTTC; CDR3: CASSYRGPSYEQYF
V: TRBV13; D: TRBD2; J: TRBJ2-1; DNA: TGTGCCAGCAGCCCCAAGAGCGGGACCCGCTGGGAGCAGTTCTTC; CDR3: CASSPKSGTRWEQFF
V: TRBV2; D: TRBD1; J: TRBJ2-3; DNA: TGTGCCAGCAGTGACCAGACAGGGGGGGGCACAGATACGCAGTATTTT; CDR3: CASSDQTGGGTDTQYF
V: TRBV7-2; D: .; J: TRBJ2-3; DNA: TGTGCCAGCACCCCCTCCCCCGATACGCAGTATTTT; CDR3: CASTPSPDTQYF
V: TRBV7-7; D: TRBD1; J: TRBJ2-7; DNA: TGTGCTAGCAGCTTAGGGACAGGACCCTACGAGCAGTACTTC; CDR3: CASSLGTGPYEQYF